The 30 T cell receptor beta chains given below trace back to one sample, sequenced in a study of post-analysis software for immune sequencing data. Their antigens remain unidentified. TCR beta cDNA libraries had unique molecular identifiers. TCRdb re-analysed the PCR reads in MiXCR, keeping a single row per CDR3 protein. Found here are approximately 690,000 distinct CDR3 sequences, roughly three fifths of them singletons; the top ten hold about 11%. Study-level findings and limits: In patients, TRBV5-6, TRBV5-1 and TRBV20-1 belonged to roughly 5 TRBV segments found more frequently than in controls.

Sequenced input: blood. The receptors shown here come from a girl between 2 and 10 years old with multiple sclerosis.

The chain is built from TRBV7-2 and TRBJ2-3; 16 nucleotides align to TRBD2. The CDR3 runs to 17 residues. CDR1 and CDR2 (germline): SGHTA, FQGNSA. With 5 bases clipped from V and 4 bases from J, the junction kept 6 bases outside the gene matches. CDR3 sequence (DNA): TGTGCCAGCAGCCTGGGACTAGCGGGGGGGCAAGCAGATACGCAGTATTTT. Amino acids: CASSLGLAGGQADTQYF.

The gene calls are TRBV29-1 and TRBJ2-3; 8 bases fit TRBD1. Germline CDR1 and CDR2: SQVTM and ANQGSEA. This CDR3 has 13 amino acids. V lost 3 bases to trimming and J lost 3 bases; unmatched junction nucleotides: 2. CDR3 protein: CSVDRGLTDTQYF. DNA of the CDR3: TGCAGCGTTGACAGGGGGCTGACAGATACGCAGTATTTT.

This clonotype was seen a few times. The DNA of the CDR3 is TGCGCCAGCGTTGACGGGGACAGTCTGCACGAGCAGTACTTC. It encodes CASVDGDSLHEQYF. The chain is built from TRBV5-1 and TRBJ2-1; 7 bases fit TRBD1. The end of the DNA fits TRBJ2-7 better, so the J call may be wrong. The CDR3 covers 14 residues. Germline V gene data show CDR1 as SGHRS and CDR2 as YFSETQ.

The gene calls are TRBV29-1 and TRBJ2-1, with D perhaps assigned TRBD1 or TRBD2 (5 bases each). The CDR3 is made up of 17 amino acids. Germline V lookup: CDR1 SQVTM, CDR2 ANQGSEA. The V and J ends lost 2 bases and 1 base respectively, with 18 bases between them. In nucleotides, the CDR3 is TGCAGCGTTGAAAGCCCAGGGATAGGGAGATCCTACAATGAGCAGTTCTTC. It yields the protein CSVESPGIGRSYNEQFF.

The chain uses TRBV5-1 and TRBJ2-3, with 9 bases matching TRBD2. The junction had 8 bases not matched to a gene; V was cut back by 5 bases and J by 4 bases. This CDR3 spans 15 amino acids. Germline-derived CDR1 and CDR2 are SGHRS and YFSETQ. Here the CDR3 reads CASRAGTSIADTQYF. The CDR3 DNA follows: TGCGCCAGCAGGGCCGGGACTAGCATAGCAGATACGCAGTATTTT.

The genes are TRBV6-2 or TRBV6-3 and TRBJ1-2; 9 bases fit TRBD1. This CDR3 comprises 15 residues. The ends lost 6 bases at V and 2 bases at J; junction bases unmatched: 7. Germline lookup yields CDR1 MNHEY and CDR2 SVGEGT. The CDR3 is CASRMDRGRNYGYTF. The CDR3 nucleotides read TGTGCCAGCAGGATGGACAGGGGTCGGAACTATGGCTACACCTTC.

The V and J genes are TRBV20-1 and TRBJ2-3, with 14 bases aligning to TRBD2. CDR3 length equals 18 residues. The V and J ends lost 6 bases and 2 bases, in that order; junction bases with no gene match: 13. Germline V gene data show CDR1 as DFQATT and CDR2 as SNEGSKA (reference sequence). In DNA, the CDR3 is TGCAGTGCCACGGAACCTAGACTAGCGGGAGGGACCACAGATACGCAGTATTTT. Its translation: CSATEPRLAGGTTDTQYF.

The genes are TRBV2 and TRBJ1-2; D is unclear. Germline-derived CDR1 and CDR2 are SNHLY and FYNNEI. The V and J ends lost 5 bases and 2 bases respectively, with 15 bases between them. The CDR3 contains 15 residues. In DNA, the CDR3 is TGTGCCAGCAGTTCTGACGCTACCCTCAACTATGGCTACACCTTC. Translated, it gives CASSSDATLNYGYTF.

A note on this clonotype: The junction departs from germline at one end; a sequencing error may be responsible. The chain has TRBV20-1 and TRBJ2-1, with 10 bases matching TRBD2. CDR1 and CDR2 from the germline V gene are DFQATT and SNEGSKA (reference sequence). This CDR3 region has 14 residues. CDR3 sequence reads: CSANLAGANNGQFF. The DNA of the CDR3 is TGCAGTGCTAACCTAGCGGGGGCTAACAATGGGCAGTTCTTC.

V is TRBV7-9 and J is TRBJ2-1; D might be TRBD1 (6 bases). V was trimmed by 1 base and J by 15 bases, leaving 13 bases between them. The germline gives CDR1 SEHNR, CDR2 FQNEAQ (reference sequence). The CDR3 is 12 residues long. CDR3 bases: TGTGCCAGCAGCTTAGAGGGACATTTATCGTTCTTC. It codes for CASSLEGHLSFF. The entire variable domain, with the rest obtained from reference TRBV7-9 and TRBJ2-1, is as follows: DTGVSQNPRHKITKRGQNVTFRCDPISEHNRLYWYRQTLGQGPEFLTYFQNEAQLEKSRLLSDRFSAERPKGSFSTLEIQRTEQGDSAMYLCASSLEGHLSFFGPGTRLTVL.

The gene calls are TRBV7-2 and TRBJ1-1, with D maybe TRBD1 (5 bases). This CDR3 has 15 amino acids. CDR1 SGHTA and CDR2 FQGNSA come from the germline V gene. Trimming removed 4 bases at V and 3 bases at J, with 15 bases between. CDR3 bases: TGTGCCAGCAGCTCGGACACCCGCTGGTACACTGAAGCTTTCTTT. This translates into CASSSDTRWYTEAFF. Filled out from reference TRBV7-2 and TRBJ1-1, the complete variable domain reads GAGVSQSPSNKVTEKGKDVELRCDPISGHTALYWYRQSLGQGLEFLIYFQGNSAPDKSGLPSDRFSAERTGGSVSTLTIQRTQQEDSAVYLCASSSDTRWYTEAFFGQGTRLTVV.

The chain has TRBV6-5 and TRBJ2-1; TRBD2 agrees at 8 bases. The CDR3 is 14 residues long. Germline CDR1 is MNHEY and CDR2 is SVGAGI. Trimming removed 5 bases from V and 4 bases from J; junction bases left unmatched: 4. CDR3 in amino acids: CASSRGLAYNEQFF. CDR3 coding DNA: TGTGCCAGCAGTCGCGGACTAGCTTACAATGAGCAGTTCTTC.

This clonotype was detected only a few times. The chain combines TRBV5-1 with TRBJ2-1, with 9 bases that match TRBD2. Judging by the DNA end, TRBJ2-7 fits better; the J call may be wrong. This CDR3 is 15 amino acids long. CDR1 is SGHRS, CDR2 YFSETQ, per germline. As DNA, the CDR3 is TGCGCCAGCCGAGGCGGGGGGGAAACCTACAATGAGCAGTACTTC. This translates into CASRGGGETYNEQYF.

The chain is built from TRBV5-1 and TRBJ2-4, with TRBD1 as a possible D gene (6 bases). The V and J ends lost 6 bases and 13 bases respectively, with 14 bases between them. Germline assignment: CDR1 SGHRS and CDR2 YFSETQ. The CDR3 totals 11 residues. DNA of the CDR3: TGCGCCAGCACCAGGGGATGGGAGCAGTACTTC. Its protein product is CASTRGWEQYF.

The CDR3 region is CASSLSTGGSPYGYTF. CDR3 in DNA: TGTGCCAGCAGTTTATCGACGGGCGGGAGCCCCTATGGCTACACCTTC. V is TRBV27 and J is TRBJ1-2; D gene uncertain. CDR3 length equals 16 residues. The V gene's germline CDR1 is MNHEY and CDR2 SMNVEV (reference sequence). V gave up 0 bases and J gave up 4 bases, with 15 bases separating them.

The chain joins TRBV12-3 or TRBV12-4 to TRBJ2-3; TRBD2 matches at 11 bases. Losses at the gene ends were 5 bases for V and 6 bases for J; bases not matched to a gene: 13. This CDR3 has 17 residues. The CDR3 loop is CASSTIAGGPDFDTQYF. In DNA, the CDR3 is TGTGCCAGCAGTACTATAGCGGGAGGGCCCGATTTCGATACGCAGTATTTT.

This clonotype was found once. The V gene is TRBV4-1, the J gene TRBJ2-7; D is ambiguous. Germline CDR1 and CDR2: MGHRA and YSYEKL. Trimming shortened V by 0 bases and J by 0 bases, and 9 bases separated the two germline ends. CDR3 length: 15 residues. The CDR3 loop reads CASSQDAANSYEQYF. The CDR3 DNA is TGCGCCAGCAGCCAAGACGCTGCTAACTCCTACGAGCAGTACTTC.

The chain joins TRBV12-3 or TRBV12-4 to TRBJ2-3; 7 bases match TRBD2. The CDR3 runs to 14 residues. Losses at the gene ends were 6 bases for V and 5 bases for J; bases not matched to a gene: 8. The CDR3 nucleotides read TGTGCCAGCAGGGCTGGGACTACCTTAGATACGCAGTATTTT. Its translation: CASRAGTTLDTQYF.

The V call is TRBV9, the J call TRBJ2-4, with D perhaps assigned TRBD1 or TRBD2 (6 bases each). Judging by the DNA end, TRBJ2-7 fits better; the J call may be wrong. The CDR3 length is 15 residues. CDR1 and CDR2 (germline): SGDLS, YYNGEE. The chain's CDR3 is CASSVAPGAPDEQYF. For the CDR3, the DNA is TGTGCCAGCAGCGTAGCTCCGGGGGCGCCCGACGAGCAGTACTTC.

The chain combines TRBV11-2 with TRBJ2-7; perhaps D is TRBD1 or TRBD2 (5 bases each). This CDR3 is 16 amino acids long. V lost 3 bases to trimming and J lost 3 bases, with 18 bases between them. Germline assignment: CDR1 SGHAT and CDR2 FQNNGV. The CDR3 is CASSFLSTEGFYEQYF. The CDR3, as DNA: TGTGCCAGCAGCTTCCTTTCGACAGAGGGCTTCTACGAGCAGTACTTC.

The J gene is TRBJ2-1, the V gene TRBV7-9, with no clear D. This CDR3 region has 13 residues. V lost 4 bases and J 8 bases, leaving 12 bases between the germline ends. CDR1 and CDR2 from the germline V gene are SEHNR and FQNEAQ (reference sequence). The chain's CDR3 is CASSSLHSYEQFF. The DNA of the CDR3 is TGTGCCAGCAGCTCCCTCCACTCTTATGAGCAGTTCTTC.

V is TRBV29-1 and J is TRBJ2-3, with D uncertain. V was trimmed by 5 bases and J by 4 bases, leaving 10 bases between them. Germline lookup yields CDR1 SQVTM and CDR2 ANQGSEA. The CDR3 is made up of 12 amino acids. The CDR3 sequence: CSVLSGADTQYF. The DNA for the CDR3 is TGCAGCGTTCTGTCCGGAGCAGATACGCAGTATTTT.

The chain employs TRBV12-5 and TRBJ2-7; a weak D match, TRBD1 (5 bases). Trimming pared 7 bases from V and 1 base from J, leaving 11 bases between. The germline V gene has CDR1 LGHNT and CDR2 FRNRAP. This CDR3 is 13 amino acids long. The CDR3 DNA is TGTGCTAGTGCGCAGGGAATTTCCTACGAGCAGTACTTC. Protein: CASAQGISYEQYF.

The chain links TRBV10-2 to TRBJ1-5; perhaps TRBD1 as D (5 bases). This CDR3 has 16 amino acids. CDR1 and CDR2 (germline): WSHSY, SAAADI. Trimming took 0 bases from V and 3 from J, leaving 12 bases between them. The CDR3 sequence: CASSESAGLPNQPQHF. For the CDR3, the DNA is TGCGCCAGCAGTGAGTCGGCGGGGCTCCCCAATCAGCCCCAGCATTTT.

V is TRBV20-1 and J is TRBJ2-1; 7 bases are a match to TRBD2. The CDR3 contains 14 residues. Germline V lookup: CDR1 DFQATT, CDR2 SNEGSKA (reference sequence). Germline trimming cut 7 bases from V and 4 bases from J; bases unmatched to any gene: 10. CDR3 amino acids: CSGSPAGPYNEQFF. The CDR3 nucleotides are TGCAGTGGGTCGCCAGCGGGACCGTACAATGAGCAGTTCTTC.

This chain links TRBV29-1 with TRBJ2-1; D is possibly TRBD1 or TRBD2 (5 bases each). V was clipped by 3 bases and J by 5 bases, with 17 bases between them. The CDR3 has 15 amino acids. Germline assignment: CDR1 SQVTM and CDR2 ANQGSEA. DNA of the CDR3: TGCAGCGTTGATACGTTCGGGGCCACCCACAATGAGCAGTTCTTC. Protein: CSVDTFGATHNEQFF.

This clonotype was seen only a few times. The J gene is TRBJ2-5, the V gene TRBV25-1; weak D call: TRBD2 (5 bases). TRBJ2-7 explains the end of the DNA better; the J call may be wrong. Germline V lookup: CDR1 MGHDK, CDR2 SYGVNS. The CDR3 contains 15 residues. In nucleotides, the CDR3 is TGTGCCAGCAGTGACTTTATCAAGGGAGAGTACGAGCAGTACTTC. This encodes CASSDFIKGEYEQYF.

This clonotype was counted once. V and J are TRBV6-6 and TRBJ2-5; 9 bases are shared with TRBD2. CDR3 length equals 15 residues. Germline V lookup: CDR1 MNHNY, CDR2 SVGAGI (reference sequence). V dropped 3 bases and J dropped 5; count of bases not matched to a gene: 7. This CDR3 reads CASSYPRGGVETQYF. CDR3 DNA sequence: TGTGCCAGCAGTTATCCGCGGGGGGGCGTGGAGACCCAGTACTTC.

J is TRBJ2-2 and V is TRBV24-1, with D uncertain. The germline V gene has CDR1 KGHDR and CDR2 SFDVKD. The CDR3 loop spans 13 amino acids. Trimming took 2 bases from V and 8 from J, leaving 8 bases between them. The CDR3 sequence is CATSDYFSGELFF. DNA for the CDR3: TGTGCCACCAGTGATTATTTCTCGGGGGAGCTGTTTTTT.

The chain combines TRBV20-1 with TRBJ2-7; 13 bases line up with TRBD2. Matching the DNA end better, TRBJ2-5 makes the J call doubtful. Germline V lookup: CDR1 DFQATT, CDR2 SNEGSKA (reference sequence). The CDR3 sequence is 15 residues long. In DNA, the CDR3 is TGCAGTGCTAAGGGACTAGCGGGGTCTAAAGAGACCCAGTACTTC. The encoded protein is CSAKGLAGSKETQYF.